The clone carrying this T cell receptor (beta chain) was detected ten times or more. There are 14 residues in the CDR3. V lost 6 bases and J lost 7, with 13 bases in between. The germline V gene encodes CDR1 MNHEY and CDR2 SMNVEV (reference sequence). Template material for amplifying TCR beta CDR3 regions consisted of RNA transcripts. First-round RT-PCR of the TCR CDR3 relied on the HTBI primer set. TCRdb re-called the multiplex PCR reads with MiXCR, one entry per CDR3 protein. In the table there are more than 55,000 distinct CDR3 sequences, approximately 57% of which are singletons. This record comes from a study of T cells in Graves' hyperthyroidism and ophthalmopathy. Uncontrolled infection, other autoimmune disease, pregnancy or lactation led to exclusion.

The clonotype was recovered from an older woman with Graves' ophthalmopathy. The sequenced material came from blood. This chain connects TRBV27 to TRBJ1-6, with a tentative D call TRBD1 (6 bases). This CDR3 reads CASRMDSANSPLHF. The CDR3 bases are TGTGCCAGCAGGATGGACAGTGCGAATTCACCCCTCCACTTT.